This is a list of T cell receptor beta chains from one sample in a study of blood T cells in healthy people across ages. MiXCR, applied by TCRdb to the 5' RACE reads, yields one record per CDR3 protein. The repertoire holds 800,000 to 950,000 distinct CDR3 sequences, with around 48% as singletons. The sample consisted of blood. These receptors were obtained from a man younger than 40 in good health. Each CDR3 is given with its conserved first and last residue. A D gene is named only where the DNA matches it firmly. Some rows have no size entry. The others give once, few or many, or a class for an expanded clone.

d_gene | abundance | j_gene | v_gene | CDR3aa | CDR3nt
NA | NA | TRBJ1-5 | TRBV30 | CAWSRDRDQPQHF | TGTGCCTGGAGTCGGGACCGAGATCAGCCCCAGCATTTT
TRBD1 | NA | TRBJ2-7 | TRBV7-9 | CASSIGTGWMEYF | TGTGCCAGCAGCATTGGGACAGGGTGGATGGAGTACTTC
NA | NA | TRBJ2-3 | TRBV28 | CASTLAGAGGTPSTDKQYF | TGTGCCAGCACCCTGGCGGGGGCAGGGGGGACCCCTAGCACAGATAAGCAGTATTTT
NA | few | TRBJ1-4 | TRBV5-1 | CASSARQAGTNEKLFF | TGCGCCAGCAGCGCCCGACAGGCAGGAACTAATGAAAAACTGTTTTTT
TRBD2 | few | TRBJ2-3 | TRBV12-3/TRBV12-4 | CASSLAPGGALNTDTQYF | TGTGCCAGCAGTTTAGCGCCGGGGGGGGCCCTTAATACAGATACGCAGTATTTT
TRBD2 | NA | TRBJ2-5 | TRBV29-1 | CSVEGTSGAPQETQYF | TGCAGCGTTGAAGGGACTAGCGGGGCACCACAAGAGACCCAGTACTTC
NA | NA | TRBJ2-7 | TRBV11-2 | CASSLAGRPYEQYF | TGTGCCAGCAGCTTAGCAGGCAGGCCCTACGAGCAGTACTTC
TRBD2 | NA | TRBJ2-7 | TRBV10-3 | CAIRSLDSGGAYEQYF | TGTGCCATCAGATCGTTAGATAGCGGGGGGGCTTACGAGCAGTACTTC
TRBD1 | NA | TRBJ1-2 | TRBV7-2 | CASSDRRTGGFGYTF | TGTGCCAGCAGTGACCGTCGCACAGGGGGCTTCGGCTACACCTTC
TRBD2 | NA | TRBJ2-5 | TRBV4-3 | CASSLLGGEETQYF | TGCGCCAGCAGCCTGTTGGGGGGGGAAGAGACCCAGTACTTC
TRBD1 | few | TRBJ1-1 | TRBV29-1 | CSGRGQTNTEAFF | TGCAGCGGGCGGGGACAGACCAACACTGAAGCTTTCTTT
TRBD2 | NA | TRBJ2-3 | TRBV6-2/TRBV6-3 | CASSSSGGSADTQYF | TGTGCCAGCAGTTCTAGCGGGGGTTCTGCAGATACGCAGTATTTT
NA | NA | TRBJ2-1 | TRBV4-1 | CASSQAGLEVNEQFF | TGCGCCAGCAGCCAAGCGGGGCTCGAGGTCAATGAGCAGTTCTTC
NA | NA | TRBJ2-1 | TRBV27 | CASSFLPSGLENEQFF | TGTGCCAGCAGTTTTCTACCCTCGGGACTGGAGAATGAGCAGTTCTTC
NA | NA | TRBJ2-3 | TRBV11-3 | CASSLDGANTQYF | TGTGCCAGCAGCTTAGATGGGGCCAATACGCAGTATTTT
TRBD2 | NA | TRBJ2-1 | TRBV6-2/TRBV6-3 | CASLAGINEQFF | TGTGCCAGCCTAGCGGGGATCAATGAGCAGTTCTTC
NA | NA | TRBJ1-2 | TRBV6-2/TRBV6-3 | CASRMASNYGYTF | TGTGCCAGCAGGATGGCTTCTAACTATGGCTACACCTTC
NA | NA | TRBJ2-1 | TRBV29-1 | CRGTYYNEQFF | TGCAGGGGCACTTACTACAATGAGCAGTTCTTC
TRBD1 | NA | TRBJ2-1 | TRBV5-1 | CASSWTGGSSYNEQFF | TGCGCCAGCAGCTGGACAGGGGGCAGCTCCTACAATGAGCAGTTCTTC
NA | NA | TRBJ2-2 | TRBV4-1 | CASSQDRVNGELFF | TGCGCCAGCAGCCAAGACCGGGTGAACGGGGAGCTGTTTTTT
NA | many | TRBJ2-7 | TRBV27 | CASSLSQAYEQYF | TGTGCCAGCAGCTTAAGCCAGGCCTACGAGCAGTACTTC
NA | few | TRBJ2-1 | TRBV4-3 | CASSQGMGSDEQFF | TGCGCCAGCAGCCAGGGGATGGGATCGGATGAGCAGTTCTTC
NA | once | TRBJ2-3 | TRBV18 | CASSPAGSSFVDTQYF | TGTGCCAGCTCACCAGCCGGGAGTAGCTTTGTGGATACGCAGTATTTT
TRBD2 | NA | TRBJ2-3 | TRBV3-1 | CASNHLAGGTDTQYF | TGTGCCAGCAACCATTTAGCGGGGGGCACAGATACGCAGTATTTT
NA | few | TRBJ1-1 | TRBV4-3 | CASSQESFNTEAFF | TGCGCCAGCAGCCAAGAGAGTTTCAACACTGAAGCTTTCTTT
TRBD2 | NA | TRBJ2-7 | TRBV7-6 | CASSPEGLAVYEQYF | TGTGCCAGCAGCCCGGAGGGACTAGCGGTCTACGAGCAGTACTTC
TRBD1 | NA | TRBJ2-5 | TRBV2 | CASSGSQGPETQYF | TGTGCCAGCAGCGGATCACAGGGGCCGGAGACCCAGTACTTC
NA | NA | TRBJ2-5 | TRBV20-1 | CSAEPGTGETQYF | TGCAGTGCTGAGCCCGGGACCGGAGAGACCCAGTACTTC
TRBD2 | NA | TRBJ2-3 | TRBV11-2 | CASSLDRTSGGAQYF | TGTGCCAGCAGCTTAGATCGGACTAGCGGGGGGGCGCAGTATTTT
NA | NA | TRBJ2-5 | TRBV12-3/TRBV12-4 | CASSPQMETQYF | TGTGCCAGCAGTCCGCAAATGGAGACCCAGTACTTC
NA | few | TRBJ1-5 | TRBV6-1 | CASSEMDSSNQPQHF | TGTGCCAGCAGTGAAATGGACAGCTCCAATCAGCCCCAGCATTTT
NA | NA | TRBJ1-2 | TRBV6-5 | CGSSTDGDSYYGYTF | TGTGGCAGCAGCACTGACGGGGATTCCTACTATGGCTACACCTTC
NA | few | TRBJ2-7 | TRBV7-2 | CASSLPQGDDEQYF | TGTGCCAGCAGCTTACCCCAGGGCGACGACGAGCAGTACTTC
NA | NA | TRBJ1-6 | TRBV27 | CASSPRNSPLHF | TGTGCCAGCAGTCCGCGAAACTCACCCCTCCACTTT
NA | NA | TRBJ1-5 | TRBV7-2 | CASSASQGPNQPQHF | TGTGCCAGCAGCGCTTCTCAGGGCCCCAATCAGCCCCAGCATTTT
TRBD1 | NA | TRBJ2-5 | TRBV6-5 | CASSYADRAAQYF | TGTGCCAGCAGTTACGCGGACAGGGCAGCGCAGTACTTC
NA | few | TRBJ2-7 | TRBV2 | CASSGLGYEQYF | TGTGCCAGCAGTGGACTGGGCTACGAGCAGTACTTC
NA | few | TRBJ2-1 | TRBV4-1 | CASSQADRGPDEQFF | TGCGCCAGCAGCCAAGCCGACCGGGGGCCAGATGAGCAGTTCTTC
NA | NA | TRBJ2-3 | TRBV20-1 | CSANPTGASTDTQYF | TGCAGTGCCAACCCGACAGGCGCTAGCACAGATACGCAGTATTTT
NA | few | TRBJ1-5 | TRBV4-1 | CASSQPRLGFVNQPQHF | TGCGCCAGCAGCCAACCCCGCCTGGGGTTTGTCAATCAGCCCCAGCATTTT
NA | NA | TRBJ2-5 | TRBV28 | CASSLRPEAAAQYF | TGTGCCAGCAGTTTACGTCCGGAAGCGGCGGCCCAGTACTTC
TRBD1 | NA | TRBJ1-6 | TRBV27 | CASTPTGASYNSPLHF | TGTGCCAGCACCCCTACAGGGGCGTCCTATAATTCACCCCTCCACTTT
TRBD2 | NA | TRBJ2-1 | TRBV15 | CATSRDLGGAKNEQFF | TGTGCCACCAGCAGAGATCTCGGGGGGGCAAAGAATGAGCAGTTCTTC
NA | NA | TRBJ1-1 | TRBV20-1 | CSAPQGMTEAFF | TGCAGTGCCCCTCAAGGGATGACTGAAGCTTTCTTT
TRBD1 | NA | TRBJ2-1 | TRBV4-1 | CASSQAPDRRPDQFF | TGCGCCAGCAGCCAAGCCCCGGACAGGAGGCCGGACCAGTTCTTC